Below, 26 T cell receptor beta chains from the same sample are listed, as sequenced in a study of cytomegalovirus exposure and HLA in healthy donors. Clones were sequenced by immunoSEQ multiplex PCR, and TCRdb holds only the in-frame ones, with some missing. The data contain 150,000 to 200,000 clones, 84% of them singletons. Material: PBMCs. These receptors all come from a man younger than 30 in good health and CMV-seropositive.

V gene TRBV7-8 combines with J gene TRBJ2-5; a possible D gene is TRBD2 (7 bases). Germline V gene sequence: CDR1 SGHVS, CDR2 FQNEAQ. The CDR3 is 15 residues long. The germline V and J ends were trimmed by 1 base and 5 bases, with 14 bases remaining between them. CDR3 coding DNA: TGTGCCAGCAGCTTAGAGGGGGGAGGGCGGGAGACCCAGTACTTC. Residues: CASSLEGGGRETQYF.

DNA for the CDR3: TGTGCCAGCAGCCCACGAGACAGGGACTATGGCTACACCTTC. Encoded protein: CASSPRDRDYGYTF. V is TRBV5-4 and J is TRBJ1-2; 7 bases map to TRBD1. J lost 3 bases, V lost 4 bases, and 6 bases had no gene match. The CDR3 is 14 amino acids. CDR1 is SGHNT and CDR2 is YYREEE in the germline V gene (reference sequence).

This clone was seen more than once but under ten times. The CDR3 bases are TGTGCCAGCATGAGGGCTAGCGCAAACACCGGGGAGCTGTTTTTT. As protein: CASMRASANTGELFF. The chain combines TRBV6-1 with TRBJ2-2; TRBD2 might be the D (6 bases). V lost 7 bases to trimming and J lost 2 bases, with 14 bases between them. CDR1 MNHNS and CDR2 SASEGT come from the germline V gene. The CDR3 contains 15 residues.

The chain joins TRBV10-3 to TRBJ2-5; D may be TRBD2 (6 bases). The CDR3 runs 13 residues. Trimming removed 0 bases from V and 5 bases from J, with 7 bases in between. Germline V gives CDR1 ENHRY, CDR2 SYGVKD. DNA of the CDR3: TGTGCCATCAGTGAGTCTGGAGGGGAGACCCAGTACTTC. Translation: CAISESGGETQYF.

This chain uses TRBV12-2 with TRBJ2-1; the D segment call TRBD2 is taken from the table without a DNA check. TRBV12-2 counts as a pseudogene. There are 19 residues in the CDR3. The chain's CDR3 is CASRLRILPSSGGSNEQFF. In DNA, the CDR3 is TGTGCAAGTCGCTTAAGGATCCTTCCATCGTCGGGAGGAAGCAATGAGCAGTTCTTC.

The J gene is TRBJ1-2, the V gene TRBV28; D gene uncertain. Trimming took off 5 bases at V and 3 bases at J, with 10 bases between the two ends. Germline lookup yields CDR1 MDHEN and CDR2 SYDVKM. The CDR3 has 13 residues. In DNA form, the CDR3 reads TGTGCCAGCAGTAGTGGGCGCGACTATGGCTACACCTTC. Its protein is CASSSGRDYGYTF.

The chain has TRBV28 and TRBJ2-7; D is possibly TRBD1 (6 bases). The CDR3 is 16 amino acids. Germline CDR1 is MDHEN and CDR2 is SYDVKM. V was cut by 4 bases and J by 5 bases, with 21 bases left in between. CDR3 DNA sequence: TGTGCCAGCAGTTCCCTAACCAGGGGCGACGGGGACGAGCAGTACTTC. Translated, it gives CASSSLTRGDGDEQYF.

The V and J genes are TRBV27 and TRBJ2-3; 11 bases are a match to TRBD2. CDR3 length: 16 residues. Germline lookup yields CDR1 MNHEY and CDR2 SMNVEV (reference sequence). Trimming at V came to 2 bases and at J to 7 bases, leaving 8 bases not matched to a gene. CDR3 protein: CASSLPLAGGRNTQYF. The CDR3 DNA sequence: TGTGCCAGCAGTTTACCCCTAGCGGGAGGACGAAATACGCAGTATTTT.

The chain couples TRBV16 to TRBJ2-7; 9 nucleotides match TRBD1. CDR3 length: 16 residues. With 6 bases clipped from V and 2 bases from J, the junction kept 11 bases outside the gene matches. Germline V gene sequence: CDR1 KGHSY, CDR2 FQNENV. The CDR3 region is CASSSSPGTGPYEQYF. CDR3 in DNA: TGTGCCAGCAGTTCCTCCCCCGGGACAGGGCCCTACGAGCAGTACTTC.

The CDR3 coding sequence is TGTGCCAGCAGTGAATATAAGCTTGGGGGGACGGCTGAAGCTTTCTTT. Residues: CASSEYKLGGTAEAFF. The V gene is TRBV25-1, the J gene TRBJ1-1, with D possibly being TRBD1 (5 bases). Germline V gives CDR1 MGHDK, CDR2 SYGVNS. The CDR3 has 16 amino acids. V was shortened by 0 bases and J by 6 bases, with 17 bases between the two germline ends. The full variable domain, with the rest looked up from reference TRBV25-1 and TRBJ1-1, is EADIYQTPRYLVIGTGKKITLECSQTMGHDKMYWYQQDPGMELHLIHYSYGVNSTEKGDLSSESTVSRIRTEHFPLTLESARPSHTSQYLCASSEYKLGGTAEAFFGQGTRLTVV.

The genes are TRBV5-6 and TRBJ2-7; 9 bases align to TRBD1. Germline assignment: CDR1 SGHDT and CDR2 YYEEEE. This CDR3 spans 15 amino acids. The trim removed 5 bases at V and 2 bases at J, leaving 8 bases unmatched. This CDR3 is CASRRGQGKAYEQYF. CDR3 in DNA: TGTGCCAGCAGGCGCGGACAGGGGAAGGCCTACGAGCAGTACTTC.

The V and J genes are TRBV6-6 and TRBJ1-2, with 7 bases aligning to TRBD1. Germline values: CDR1 MNHNY, CDR2 SVGAGI (reference sequence). With V trimmed by 6 bases and J by 0 bases, 10 bases remained unmatched. This CDR3 is 16 amino acids long. CDR3 residues: CASRNREGGTNYGYTF. Here the CDR3 DNA reads TGTGCCAGCAGAAACAGGGAAGGGGGCACTAACTATGGCTACACCTTC.

V usage is TRBV10-1 and J usage is TRBJ2-1; TRBD2 matches 16 bases. Per germline, CDR1 WNHNN and CDR2 SYGVQD (reference sequence). The V gene end was trimmed by 6 bases and the J gene end by 4 bases; junction bases not matched to a gene: 3. The CDR3 is 16 residues long. In nucleotides, the CDR3 is TGCGCCAGCAGGGGGACTAGCGGGAGGGGATACAATGAGCAGTTCTTC. It is translated as CASRGTSGRGYNEQFF.

This clone was found once. The chain is built from TRBV5-1 and TRBJ1-4; the D gene is possibly TRBD1 (6 bases). CDR1 SGHRS and CDR2 YFSETQ come from the germline V gene. The CDR3 spans 15 residues. With 0 bases removed from V and 0 bases from J, the gap between germline ends came to 6 bases. CDR3 sequence: CASSLDRATNEKLFF. CDR3 sequence (DNA): TGCGCCAGCAGCTTGGACAGGGCAACTAATGAAAAACTGTTTTTT.

This rearrangement joins TRBV5-6 to TRBJ1-5, with no clear D. Germline-derived CDR1 and CDR2 are SGHDT and YYEEEE. Trimming removed 2 bases from V and 1 base from J, with 16 bases in between. The CDR3 totals 17 residues. CDR3 sequence: CASSLSRSPGSNQPQHF. The CDR3, as DNA: TGTGCCAGCAGCTTAAGCAGGTCCCCTGGGAGCAATCAGCCCCAGCATTTT.

The CDR3 DNA sequence: TGTGCCACCAGGCAGGGGCAGTTCTTC. Translating it yields CATRQGQFF. The gene calls are TRBV6-1 and TRBJ2-1; TRBD1 is a possible D gene (5 bases). V gave up 10 bases and J gave up 12 bases, with 10 bases separating them. Germline lookup yields CDR1 MNHNS and CDR2 SASEGT. The CDR3 contains 9 residues.

The chain employs TRBV28 and TRBJ2-7; 13 bases align to TRBD2. Germline values: CDR1 MDHEN, CDR2 SYDVKM. There are 17 residues in the CDR3. Trimming at V came to 4 bases and at J to 4 bases, leaving 10 bases not matched to a gene. CDR3 residues: CASSSITGTSGVYEQYF. The CDR3 DNA reads as TGTGCCAGCAGTTCCATCACCGGGACTAGCGGGGTTTACGAGCAGTACTTC.

This chain uses TRBV4-1 with TRBJ2-1; TRBD2 matches 7 bases. J lost 14 bases, V lost 0 bases, and 13 bases had no gene match. Germline-derived CDR1 and CDR2 are MGHRA and YSYEKL. The CDR3 has 15 residues. CDR3 amino acids: CASSQEGRESPRKFF. CDR3 DNA: TGCGCCAGCAGCCAAGAGGGGCGGGAGAGTCCCAGGAAGTTCTTC.

A single count supports this clone. The chain recombines TRBV2 with TRBJ2-1; the D is unclear. CDR1 is SNHLY and CDR2 is FYNNEI in the germline V gene. The CDR3 covers 13 residues. The V end was cut by 8 bases, the J end by 7 bases, with 15 bases between. The CDR3 here is CASCPGNLNEQFF. The DNA for the CDR3 is TGTGCCAGCTGTCCAGGTAACTTAAATGAGCAGTTCTTC.

The rearrangement joins TRBV4-3 to TRBJ2-1, with 12 bases that match TRBD2. The CDR3 has 14 amino acids. CDR1 and CDR2 (germline): LGHNA, YSLEER. V gave up 5 bases and J gave up 7 bases; unmatched junction bases: 3. The CDR3 DNA follows: TGCGCCAGCAGCTACGGACTAGCGGGAAATGAGCAGTTCTTC. This encodes CASSYGLAGNEQFF.

This sequence joins TRBV9 and TRBJ1-1, with TRBD1 matching over 9 bases. This CDR3 is 14 amino acids long. Per the germline V gene, CDR1 is SGDLS and CDR2 is YYNGEE. Losses at the gene ends were 0 bases for V and 7 bases for J; bases not matched to a gene: 4. As DNA, the CDR3 is TGTGCCAGCAGCGTAGAACAGGGGGCCGGTGAAGCTTTCTTT. Its translation is CASSVEQGAGEAFF.

J is TRBJ2-7 and V is TRBV28; no reliable D call. Trimming took 2 bases from V and 3 from J, leaving 20 bases between them. The CDR3 spans 17 residues. Germline V CDR1 and CDR2: MDHEN, SYDVKM. The CDR3 coding sequence is TGTGCCAGCAGTTTACCCACCCCTCGAGTTGAGAACTACGAGCAGTACTTC. It specifies CASSLPTPRVENYEQYF.

This clone was recorded once. The chain recombines TRBV5-8 with TRBJ1-5, with D possibly matching TRBD1 (5 bases). This CDR3 is built from 15 residues. CDR1 and CDR2 from the germline V gene are SGHTS and YDEGEE. V was trimmed by 6 bases and J by 3 bases, leaving 16 bases between them. This chain's CDR3 is CASIPFDRYNQPQHF. The CDR3 DNA reads as TGTGCCAGCATCCCGTTTGACAGATACAATCAGCCCCAGCATTTT.

CDR3 nucleotides: TGTGCCGGAGAACAGGGCCCCCAAGAGACCCAGTACTTC. This translates into CAGEQGPQETQYF. The gene calls are TRBV2 and TRBJ2-5, with a weak D call TRBD1 (6 bases). Germline assignment: CDR1 SNHLY and CDR2 FYNNEI. There are 13 residues in the CDR3. Trimming removed 11 bases from V and 1 base from J, with 14 bases in between.

Written as DNA, the CDR3 is TGTGCCAGCAGCTTATACCGGGGTCGCACAGATACGCAGTATTTT. Protein product: CASSLYRGRTDTQYF. This rearrangement joins TRBV7-2 to TRBJ2-3; D is possibly TRBD2 (5 bases). The CDR3 sequence is 15 residues long. The germline gives CDR1 SGHTA, CDR2 FQGNSA. The V end lost 2 bases, the J end lost 1 base, and 10 bases lay between the germline ends.

This clone was recorded a few times. V gene TRBV7-2 combines with J gene TRBJ2-7; no firm D call. This CDR3 has 16 residues. With 0 bases removed from V and 1 base from J, the gap between germline ends came to 13 bases. The germline CDR1 and CDR2 sequences are SGHTA and FQGNSA. The CDR3: CASSLAAGSLSYEQYF. CDR3 nucleotides: TGTGCCAGCAGCTTAGCTGCAGGATCGCTATCCTACGAGCAGTACTTC.